The entry that follows covers one T cell receptor (beta chain) sequence. As yet, its antigen is unknown. Method: immunoSEQ multiplex PCR; TCRdb's copy keeps in-frame clones and lacks some. Among under 65,000 clones listed, roughly 90% were seen once. This sample is part of a study of OX40 agonist ivuxolimab in advanced cancers. At the level of the study: Patients took ivuxolimab, an agonistic anti-OX40 (CD134) antibody.

Notes on the study in general: Researchers report that CD8+ T cells had, on average, more expanded clones than CD4+.

This sequence originates from an adult with an advanced solid tumor such as melanoma, head and neck, liver or kidney cancer. Material: CD4+ or CD8+ T cells sorted from blood, obtained in a trial of the OX40 agonist ivuxolimab.

The CDR3 region is CASAIQETQYF. CDR3 coding DNA: TGCGCCAGCGCAATCCAAGAGACCCAGTACTTC. This chain connects TRBV5-1 to TRBJ2-5; D uncertain. V was shortened by 7 bases and J by 1 base, with 5 bases between the two germline ends. The CDR3 spans 11 residues. CDR1 and CDR2 from the germline V gene are SGHRS and YFSETQ.